Below, 25 T cell receptor beta chains from the same sample are listed, as sequenced in a study of control samples from healthy donors and cancer patients. Clones were read by immunoSEQ multiplex PCR, and TCRdb kept only the in-frame ones, dropping some. The sample records 210,000 or so clones, roughly nine tenths being singletons. Sequencing used blood. Receptors were obtained from a man aged 30 to 45 in good health.

This chain uses TRBV7-9 with TRBJ2-2; D is unclear. Trimming took 1 base from V and 4 from J, leaving 13 bases between them. Germline CDR1 and CDR2: SEHNR and FQNEAQ (reference sequence). The CDR3 spans 16 residues. The CDR3 protein is CASSLEGTLSTGELFF. The CDR3 DNA is TGTGCCAGCAGCTTAGAAGGCACCTTGAGCACCGGGGAGCTGTTTTTT.

The genes are TRBV6-5 and TRBJ2-3; possible D gene TRBD2, 5 bases. The V end was cut by 4 bases, the J end by 6 bases, with 5 bases between. The CDR3 contains 11 residues. Germline CDR1 MNHEY, CDR2 SVGAGI. CDR3 DNA: TGTGCCAGCAGTTTAGCGGATACGCAGTATTTT. It specifies CASSLADTQYF.

Worth noting for this clone: Other DNA sequences from this sample encode an identical CDR3 as well. V usage is TRBV19 and J usage is TRBJ1-3; D is unresolved. V was shortened by 5 bases and J by 0 bases, with 8 bases between the two germline ends. This CDR3 region has 14 residues. Per germline, CDR1 LNHDA and CDR2 SQIVND (reference sequence). The CDR3 sequence is CASSPRDSGNTIYF. CDR3 coding DNA: TGTGCCAGTAGTCCCCGAGACTCTGGAAACACCATATATTTT. Full variable domain (missing parts from reference TRBV19 and TRBJ1-3): DGGITQSPKYLFRKEGQNVTLSCEQNLNHDAMYWYRQDPGQGLRLIYYSQIVNDFQKGDIAEGYSVSREKKESFPLTVTSAQKNPTAFYLCASSPRDSGNTIYFGEGSWLTVV.

V gene TRBV20-1 combines with J gene TRBJ1-2; D call uncertain. The CDR3 totals 12 residues. Deletions cut 3 bases from V and 8 bases from J, with 13 bases between. Germline CDR1 is DFQATT and CDR2 is SNEGSKA (reference sequence). This CDR3 reads CSASPGPGGYTF. The CDR3 nucleotides are TGCAGTGCTAGTCCGGGCCCTGGGGGCTACACCTTC.

V is TRBV9 and J is TRBJ2-1; D gene uncertain. Germline V gene sequence: CDR1 SGDLS, CDR2 YYNGEE. Trimming stripped 0 bases from V and 0 bases from J, with 10 bases between. The CDR3 covers 16 residues. In DNA, the CDR3 is TGTGCCAGCAGCGTAGTAGCCTTGAGCTCCTACAATGAGCAGTTCTTC. This sequence encodes CASSVVALSSYNEQFF. The entire variable domain, with the rest obtained from reference TRBV9 and TRBJ2-1, is as follows: DSGVTQTPKHLITATGQRVTLRCSPRSGDLSVYWYQQSLDQGLQFLIQYYNGEERAKGNILERFSAQQFPDLHSELNLSSLELGDSALYFCASSVVALSSYNEQFFGPGTRLTVL.

This chain connects TRBV24-1 to TRBJ2-4, with D possibly matching TRBD1 (6 bases). The CDR3 has 20 amino acids. Germline loops: CDR1 KGHDR, CDR2 SFDVKD. Between the trimmed V and J ends, which lost 3 bases and 0 bases, there was a span of 23 bases. The CDR3 loop reads CATSDQTGAEWVLAKNIQYF. The DNA of the CDR3 is TGTGCCACCAGTGATCAGACAGGAGCAGAGTGGGTTCTAGCCAAAAACATTCAGTACTTC.

V and J are TRBV6-2 or TRBV6-3 and TRBJ1-5; tentative D call: TRBD1 (5 bases). Looked up from germline, CDR1 is MNHEY and CDR2 is SVGEGT. This CDR3 is 15 amino acids long. V lost 2 bases and J lost 3, with 11 bases in between. The CDR3 DNA reads TGTGCCAGCAGTTACGGGGGGAGGCTCAATCAGCCCCAGCATTTT. This encodes CASSYGGRLNQPQHF.

This clone was counted a single time. The chain joins TRBV30 to TRBJ2-3; no definite D call. The CDR3 is 15 residues long. Germline-derived CDR1 and CDR2 are GTSNPN and SVGIG (reference sequence). The ends were cut back, 8 bases at V and 2 bases at J, with 20 bases in the middle. CDR3 in amino acids: CATSLGSSPTDTQYF. The CDR3 bases are TGTGCCACAAGCCTAGGCTCCAGTCCCACAGATACGCAGTATTTT.

This clone showed up just a few times. This sequence joins TRBV7-3 and TRBJ1-2; 7 positions agree with TRBD1. V shed 4 bases, J shed 6 bases, and the junction held 5 bases outside the gene matches. The germline V gene encodes CDR1 SGHTA and CDR2 FQGTGA. CDR3 length: 13 residues. CDR3 sequence (DNA): TGTGCCAGCAGCTCCCCTGGGACAGATGGCTACACCTTC. Translating gives CASSSPGTDGYTF.

This clone was seen more than once but under ten times. The chain uses TRBV11-2 and TRBJ1-5, with 10 bases matching TRBD1. V shed 6 bases and J 7 bases; nucleotides not matched to a gene: 12. The CDR3 is made up of 16 amino acids. Looked up from germline, CDR1 is SGHAT and CDR2 is FQNNGV. The CDR3 here is CASSSAGTGVTQPQHF. In DNA, the CDR3 is TGTGCCAGCAGTTCAGCCGGGACAGGGGTGACACAGCCCCAGCATTTT.

V usage is TRBV25-1 and J usage is TRBJ1-4, with D possibly being TRBD1 (5 bases). Germline lookup yields CDR1 MGHDK and CDR2 SYGVNS. Between the trimmed V and J ends, which lost 3 bases and 8 bases, there was a span of 13 bases. There are 14 residues in the CDR3. This chain's CDR3 is CASSDEGAGEKLFF. CDR3 nucleotide sequence: TGTGCCAGCAGTGACGAAGGGGCGGGCGAAAAACTGTTTTTT.

The CDR3 sequence is CASAQGGSGNTIYF. The DNA of the CDR3 is TGTGCTAGTGCCCAGGGGGGCTCTGGAAACACCATATATTTT. The gene calls are TRBV12-5 and TRBJ1-3; 7 bases agree with TRBD1. CDR3 length: 14 residues. In germline, CDR1 is LGHNT, CDR2 FRNRAP. The V and J ends lost 7 bases and 0 bases, in that order; junction bases with no gene match: 3.

J is TRBJ2-1 and V is TRBV5-6; a possible D gene is TRBD2 (5 bases). This CDR3 has 13 residues. Germline loops: CDR1 SGHDT, CDR2 YYEEEE. V dropped 1 base and J dropped 4 bases, with 6 bases sitting between them. CDR3 amino acids: CASSLRTYNEQFF. CDR3 DNA: TGTGCCAGCAGCTTGAGGACTTACAATGAGCAGTTCTTC.

The chain is built from TRBV29-1 and TRBJ2-6; either TRBD1 or TRBD2 may fit D (5 bases each). Deletions cut 1 base from V and 1 base from J, with 14 bases between. Looked up from germline, CDR1 is SQVTM and CDR2 is ANQGSEA. The CDR3 sequence is 17 residues long. The CDR3 here is CSVEAFGGRSGANVLTF. CDR3 nucleotides: TGCAGCGTTGAAGCGTTTGGGGGAAGGTCTGGGGCCAACGTCCTGACTTTC.

This chain connects TRBV10-2 to TRBJ2-2; D may be TRBD1 (5 bases). Germline CDR1 and CDR2: WSHSY and SAAADI. V lost 6 bases and J 6 bases, leaving 14 bases between the germline ends. The CDR3 extends over 14 amino acids. This chain's CDR3 is CASRNRNRSGELFF. The CDR3 region has the DNA TGCGCCAGCAGGAACAGGAATCGATCCGGGGAGCTGTTTTTT.

This clone was counted a single time. The V and J genes are TRBV27 and TRBJ1-1; D is unresolved. Trimming removed 3 bases at V and 5 bases at J, with 13 bases between. This CDR3 spans 14 amino acids. CDR1 is MNHEY, CDR2 SMNVEV, per germline (reference sequence). CDR3 residues: CASSFSGGRTEAFF. The CDR3 DNA reads TGTGCCAGCAGTTTTTCGGGAGGGAGGACTGAAGCTTTCTTT.

The chain has TRBV6-6 and TRBJ1-5; 11 bases match TRBD1. Germline V gene sequence: CDR1 MNHNY, CDR2 SVGAGI (reference sequence). V shed 5 bases, J shed 0 bases, and the junction held 12 bases outside the gene matches. The CDR3 runs 19 residues. Here the CDR3 DNA reads TGTGCCAGCAGTCTACTACCTGGGACAGGGGGTTATAGCAATCAGCCCCAGCATTTT. Translated: CASSLLPGTGGYSNQPQHF.

The CDR3, as DNA: TGTGCCAGTAGTACTCCCGGGGGACTTCCCCCAGATACGCAGTATTTT. The encoded protein is CASSTPGGLPPDTQYF. The genes are TRBV19 and TRBJ2-3, with a weak D call TRBD2 (6 bases). V was cut by 4 bases and J by 4 bases, with 18 bases left in between. The germline CDR1 and CDR2 sequences are LNHDA and SQIVND (reference sequence). This CDR3 is built from 16 residues.

The V call is TRBV12-3 or TRBV12-4, the J call TRBJ1-1; no clear D gene. With 6 bases removed from V and 3 bases from J, the gap between germline ends came to 11 bases. CDR3 size: 13 residues. In DNA, the CDR3 is TGTGCCAGCAGCCGAACACCGGACACTGAAGCTTTCTTT. Its protein product is CASSRTPDTEAFF.

This chain joins TRBV30 and TRBJ2-3; TRBD2 matches at 8 bases. Unmatched junction bases numbered 5, after V lost 3 bases and J lost 3 bases. The CDR3 sequence is 14 residues long. Germline CDR1 is GTSNPN and CDR2 is SVGIG (reference sequence). The chain's CDR3 is CAWRPAGATDTQYF. The CDR3 region has the DNA TGTGCCTGGAGACCAGCGGGGGCGACAGATACGCAGTATTTT.

This rearrangement joins TRBV28 to TRBJ2-3; 7 bases fit TRBD1. CDR3 length: 14 residues. CDR1 is MDHEN and CDR2 is SYDVKM in the germline V gene. V was pared by 5 bases and J by 1 base, with 3 bases of the junction left unmatched. The CDR3 protein is CASSTGQRTDTQYF. CDR3 DNA sequence: TGTGCCAGCAGTACGGGACAGCGCACAGATACGCAGTATTTT.

The chain employs TRBV7-9 and TRBJ2-7, with D perhaps matching TRBD1 or TRBD2 (6 bases each). V lost 5 bases, J lost 4 bases, and 21 bases lay in between. CDR3 length equals 16 residues. Germline V gene sequence: CDR1 SEHNR, CDR2 FQNEAQ (reference sequence). The CDR3 is CASSQEGRGGGYEQYF. The CDR3 DNA is TGTGCCAGCAGCCAGGAGGGCAGGGGTGGCGGGTACGAGCAGTACTTC.

This chain joins TRBV24-1 and TRBJ2-7; the match to TRBD1 covers 7 bases. The CDR3 is 13 residues long. Per germline, CDR1 KGHDR and CDR2 SFDVKD. The J segment lost 2 bases and the V segment lost 10 bases, leaving 7 bases of the junction unmatched. DNA for the CDR3: TGTGCCACAGCCGGGACAGACACCTACGAGCAGTACTTC. Its protein is CATAGTDTYEQYF.

The rearrangement links TRBV4-1 to TRBJ2-3; 8 bases are a match to TRBD2. The V gene's germline CDR1 is MGHRA and CDR2 YSYEKL. CDR3 size: 17 residues. The ends lost 3 bases at V and 6 bases at J; junction bases unmatched: 14. The CDR3 nucleotides are TGCGCCAGCAGCCACCAGCCGGGGGGACTAGTTGTTGATACGCAGTATTTT. Residues: CASSHQPGGLVVDTQYF.

The V and J genes are TRBV2 and TRBJ2-2; D is uncertain. V shed 5 bases and J shed 2 bases, with 6 bases lying between them. This CDR3 is built from 13 residues. Germline-derived CDR1 and CDR2 are SNHLY and FYNNEI. The CDR3 DNA is TGTGCCAGCAGTCCCGAAAACACCGGGGAGCTGTTTTTT. Amino acid sequence: CASSPENTGELFF.